These 5 T cell receptor beta chains were sequenced from one sample in a study of T-cell memory formation after mild COVID-19. Each CDR3 protein is one row after TCRdb ran MiXCR on the 5' RACE reads. The table shows approximately 170,000 distinct CDR3 sequences, with 13% occurring only once. The sequencing sample was made of PBMCs or a T cell subset sorted from them (not recorded which). Receptors were obtained from a man between 18 and 35 years old who had mild COVID-19 (a few samples of this study predate the infection). Cell type and time point are not known.

This clonotype has more than one count but fewer than ten. The chain is built from TRBV4-2 and TRBJ1-2; maybe TRBD1 (5 bases). CDR1 LGHNA and CDR2 YNFKEQ come from the germline V gene. Trimming took 7 bases from V and 0 from J, leaving 9 bases between them. This CDR3 comprises 13 residues. In nucleotides, the CDR3 is TGTGCCAGCAAGCCAGGGCCTAACTATGGCTACACCTTC. It specifies CASKPGPNYGYTF.

This clonotype has only a few counts. The CDR3 DNA is TGTGCCAGCAGCTGGATACCCTCAGGACAGGGAGACGGCTACACCTTC. Its protein product is CASSWIPSGQGDGYTF. The chain combines TRBV7-9 with TRBJ1-2; 8 bases are a match to TRBD1. J was trimmed by 8 bases and V by 4 bases; bases with no gene match: 15. Germline V gene lookup returns CDR1 SEHNR and CDR2 FQNEAQ (reference sequence). The CDR3 spans 16 residues.

This clonotype was detected only a few times. The chain is built from TRBV12-3 or TRBV12-4 and TRBJ2-1; TRBD1 might be the D (5 bases). V lost 6 bases, J lost 10 bases, and 16 bases lay in between. CDR3 length: 13 amino acids. Here the CDR3 reads CASRPTVVREQFF. The DNA for the CDR3 is TGTGCCAGCAGGCCGACAGTCGTACGGGAGCAGTTCTTC.

This clonotype was detected only a few times. The rearrangement links TRBV12-3 or TRBV12-4 to TRBJ1-3; a weak D match, TRBD1 (6 bases). The CDR3 runs 16 residues. V lost 1 base to trimming and J lost 3 bases, with 13 bases between them. In DNA, the CDR3 is TGTGCCAGCAGTTTAGTGGGACAAAGAAGTGGAAACACCATATATTTT. Its protein product is CASSLVGQRSGNTIYF.

There are a few counts of this clonotype. V gene TRBV5-6 combines with J gene TRBJ1-5; tentatively, D is TRBD1 (5 bases). This CDR3 comprises 15 residues. Trimming removed 2 bases at V and 5 bases at J, with 14 bases between. Germline values: CDR1 SGHDT, CDR2 YYEEEE. CDR3 sequence: CASSLSGAGHQPQHF. CDR3 DNA sequence: TGTGCCAGCAGCTTATCCGGGGCCGGGCATCAGCCCCAGCATTTT.